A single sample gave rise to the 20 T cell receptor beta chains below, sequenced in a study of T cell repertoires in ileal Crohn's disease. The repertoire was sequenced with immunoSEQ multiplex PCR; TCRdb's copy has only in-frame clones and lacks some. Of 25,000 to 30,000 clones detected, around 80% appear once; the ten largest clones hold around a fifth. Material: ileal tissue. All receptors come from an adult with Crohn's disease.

Here the CDR3 reads CASTGTAPYEQYF. The CDR3 bases are TGTGCCAGCACGGGTACGGCGCCCTACGAGCAGTACTTC. The rearrangement links TRBV7-2 to TRBJ2-7, with D unclear. Germline assignment: CDR1 SGHTA and CDR2 FQGNSA. This CDR3 comprises 13 residues. V lost 7 bases and J 2 bases, leaving 12 bases between the germline ends.

CDR3 sequence reads: CASSLEQGYEQYF. The CDR3 nucleotides are TGTGCCAGCAGCTTAGAGCAGGGATACGAGCAGTACTTC. V is TRBV11-3 and J is TRBJ2-7; maybe TRBD1 (5 bases). V dropped 0 bases and J dropped 4 bases, with 7 bases sitting between them. Germline V gene lookup returns CDR1 SGHNT and CDR2 YENEEA. The CDR3 is made up of 13 amino acids.

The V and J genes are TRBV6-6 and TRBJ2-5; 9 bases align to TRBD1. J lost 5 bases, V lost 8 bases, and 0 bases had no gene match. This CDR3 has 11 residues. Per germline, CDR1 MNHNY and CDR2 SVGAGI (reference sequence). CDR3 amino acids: CASDRGETQYF. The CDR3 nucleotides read TGTGCCAGCGACAGGGGGGAGACCCAGTACTTC.

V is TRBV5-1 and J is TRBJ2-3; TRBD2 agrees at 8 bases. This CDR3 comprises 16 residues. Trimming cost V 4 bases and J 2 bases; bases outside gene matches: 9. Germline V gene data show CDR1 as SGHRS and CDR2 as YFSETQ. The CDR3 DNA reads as TGCGCCAGCAGCCCCCGAGGCGGGGGGCCCACAGATACGCAGTATTTT. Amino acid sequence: CASSPRGGGPTDTQYF.

CDR3 in DNA: TGTGCCAGCAGTGAACTAAGCGCACGAGCCCGCGAGCAGTACTTC. It is translated as CASSELSARAREQYF. The chain employs TRBV6-1 and TRBJ2-7; D not certain. Germline CDR1 and CDR2: MNHNS and SASEGT. V lost 2 bases, J lost 6 bases, and 17 bases lay in between. The CDR3 extends over 15 amino acids.

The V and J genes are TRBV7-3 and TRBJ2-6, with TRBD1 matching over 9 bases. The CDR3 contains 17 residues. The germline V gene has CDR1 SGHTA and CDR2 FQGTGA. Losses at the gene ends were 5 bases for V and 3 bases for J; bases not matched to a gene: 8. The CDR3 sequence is CASSPGTGLRGANVLTF. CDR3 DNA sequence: TGTGCCAGCAGCCCCGGGACAGGGCTTCGTGGGGCCAACGTCCTGACTTTC.

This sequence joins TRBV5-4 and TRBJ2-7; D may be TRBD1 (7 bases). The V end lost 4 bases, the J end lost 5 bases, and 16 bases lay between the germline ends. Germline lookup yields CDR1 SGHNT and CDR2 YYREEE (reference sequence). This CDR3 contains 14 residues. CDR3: CASSPGGGVHEQYF. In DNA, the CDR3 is TGTGCCAGCAGCCCTGGAGGGGGCGTCCACGAGCAGTACTTC. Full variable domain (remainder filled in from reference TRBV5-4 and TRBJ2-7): ETGVTQSPTHLIKTRGQQVTLRCSSQSGHNTVSWYQQALGQGPQFIFQYYREEENGRGNFPPRFSGLQFPNYSSELNVNALELDDSALYLCASSPGGGVHEQYFGPGTRLTVT.

The CDR3 spells CASSYFRDRVPYEQYF. CDR3 in DNA: TGTGCCAGCAGTTATTTCCGAGACAGGGTTCCCTACGAGCAGTACTTC. The rearrangement links TRBV6-6 to TRBJ2-7, with 7 bases aligning to TRBD1. J gave up 2 bases and V 3 bases, and 10 bases lay outside the gene matches. The CDR3 contains 16 residues. Germline CDR1 MNHNY, CDR2 SVGAGI (reference sequence).

The CDR3 nucleotides are TGTGCCACTGTGGTAGCCTACGAGCAGTACTTC. This translates into CATVVAYEQYF. The rearrangement uses TRBV6-1 and TRBJ2-7; no reliable D call. This CDR3 region has 11 residues. CDR1 is MNHNS, CDR2 SASEGT, per germline. The ends were cut back, 10 bases at V and 2 bases at J, with 9 bases in the middle.

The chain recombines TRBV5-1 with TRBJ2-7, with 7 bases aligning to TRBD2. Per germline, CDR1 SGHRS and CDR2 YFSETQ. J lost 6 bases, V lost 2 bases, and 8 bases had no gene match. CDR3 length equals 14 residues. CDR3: CASSFYSGDGEQYF. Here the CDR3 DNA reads TGCGCCAGCAGCTTCTACAGCGGGGACGGCGAGCAGTACTTC.

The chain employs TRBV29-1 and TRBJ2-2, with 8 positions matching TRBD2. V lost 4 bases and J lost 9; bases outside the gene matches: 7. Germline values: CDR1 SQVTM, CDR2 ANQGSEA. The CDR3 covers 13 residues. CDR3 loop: CSVGPAGGRELFF. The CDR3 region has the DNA TGCAGCGTTGGGCCCGCGGGGGGCCGGGAGCTGTTTTTT.

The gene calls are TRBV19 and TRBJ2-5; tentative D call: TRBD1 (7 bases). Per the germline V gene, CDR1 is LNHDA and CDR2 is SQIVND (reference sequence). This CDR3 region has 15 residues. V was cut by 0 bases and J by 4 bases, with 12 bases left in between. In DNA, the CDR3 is TGTGCCAGTAGTATAGATCAGGGGGGTCGAGAGACCCAGTACTTC. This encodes CASSIDQGGRETQYF.

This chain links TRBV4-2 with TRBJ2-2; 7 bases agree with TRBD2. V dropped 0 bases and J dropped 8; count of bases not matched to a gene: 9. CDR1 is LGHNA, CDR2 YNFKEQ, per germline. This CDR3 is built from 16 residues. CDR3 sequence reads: CASSQDPAGDSGELFF. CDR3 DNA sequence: TGTGCCAGCAGCCAAGATCCGGCGGGGGATTCGGGGGAGCTGTTTTTT.

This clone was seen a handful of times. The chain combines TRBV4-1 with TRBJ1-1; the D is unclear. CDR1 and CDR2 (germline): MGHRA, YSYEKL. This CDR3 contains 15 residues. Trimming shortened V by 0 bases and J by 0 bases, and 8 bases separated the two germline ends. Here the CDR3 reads CASSQELVMNTEAFF. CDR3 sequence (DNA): TGCGCCAGCAGCCAAGAATTAGTCATGAACACTGAAGCTTTCTTT.

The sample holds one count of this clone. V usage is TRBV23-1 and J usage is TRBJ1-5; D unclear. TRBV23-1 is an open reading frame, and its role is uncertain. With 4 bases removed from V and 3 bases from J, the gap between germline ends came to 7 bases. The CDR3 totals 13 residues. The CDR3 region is CASSLRDNQPQHF. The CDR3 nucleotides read TGCGCCAGCAGTCTCCGGGACAATCAGCCCCAGCATTTT.

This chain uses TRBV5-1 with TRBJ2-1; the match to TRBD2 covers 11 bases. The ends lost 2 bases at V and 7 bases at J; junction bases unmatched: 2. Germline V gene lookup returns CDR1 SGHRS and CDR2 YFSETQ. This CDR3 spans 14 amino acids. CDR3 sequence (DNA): TGCGCCAGCAGCTTCACTAGCGGGAGTAATGAGCAGTTCTTC. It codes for CASSFTSGSNEQFF.

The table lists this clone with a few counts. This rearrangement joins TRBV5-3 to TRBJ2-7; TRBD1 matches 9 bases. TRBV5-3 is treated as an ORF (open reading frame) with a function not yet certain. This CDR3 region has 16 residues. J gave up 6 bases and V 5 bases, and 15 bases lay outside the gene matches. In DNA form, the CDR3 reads TGTGCCAGAAGGAGAAACAGGGGGCTAAGAGTGGGCGAGCAGTACTTC. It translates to CARRRNRGLRVGEQYF.

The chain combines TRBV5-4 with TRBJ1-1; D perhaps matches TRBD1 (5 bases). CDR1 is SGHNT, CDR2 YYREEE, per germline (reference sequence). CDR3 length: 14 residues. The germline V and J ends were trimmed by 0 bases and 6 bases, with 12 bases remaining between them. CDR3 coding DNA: TGTGCCAGCAGCTTGGGCCCTCAGGGTCCTGAAGCTTTCTTT. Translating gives CASSLGPQGPEAFF.

The CDR3 is CASSQDIARAYEQYF. CDR3 DNA sequence: TGTGCCAGCAGCCAAGATATAGCTAGAGCCTACGAGCAGTACTTC. The gene calls are TRBV4-2 and TRBJ2-7, with D uncertain. With 0 bases removed from V and 2 bases from J, the gap between germline ends came to 11 bases. Germline lookup yields CDR1 LGHNA and CDR2 YNFKEQ. The CDR3 has 15 residues.

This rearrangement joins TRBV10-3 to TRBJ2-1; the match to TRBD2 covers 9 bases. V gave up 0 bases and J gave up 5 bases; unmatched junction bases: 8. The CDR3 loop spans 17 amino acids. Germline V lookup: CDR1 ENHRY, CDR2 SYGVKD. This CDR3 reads CAISESTSSGENNEQFF. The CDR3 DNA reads TGTGCCATCAGTGAGTCGACTTCTAGCGGGGAGAACAATGAGCAGTTCTTC.